Below, 18 T cell receptor beta chains from the same sample are listed, as sequenced in a study of regulatory T cells in long-lasting Graves disease. As to time point: newly diagnosed GD, antithyroid drugs for less than 3 months. Extracted PBMC RNA gave rise to the TCR library. Both iRepertoire HTBI primers and Arm-PCR of CDR3 regions were used to build the TCR beta libraries. TCRdb used MiXCR to reprocess the multiplex PCR reads, holding one entry per CDR3 protein. The sample lists 380,000 or so distinct CDR3 sequences, under 20% occurring once. The same data also contributed to another study, on T cells in Graves' hyperthyroidism and ophthalmopathy.

The sample consisted of peripheral blood mononuclear cells (PBMCs), taken at new diagnosis, from a patient treated with antithyroid drugs. These TCRs come from a woman between 18 and 29 years old with Graves disease.

In this sample, this clonotype turned up a few times. The chain recombines TRBV7-2 with TRBJ2-6; TRBD1 matches 7 bases. Germline assignment: CDR1 SGHTA and CDR2 FQGNSA. With V trimmed by 2 bases and J by 4 bases, 2 bases remained unmatched. The CDR3 consists of 15 residues. The CDR3 DNA sequence: TGTGCCAGCAGCTTAACAGGGGCCGGGGCCAACGTCCTGACTTTC. Amino acid sequence: CASSLTGAGANVLTF.

Details on this clonotype: The CDR3 does not close with the conserved phenylalanine or tryptophan, likely indicating a read error. V gene TRBV7-9 combines with J gene TRBJ1-6, with 8 bases fitting TRBD1. The CDR3 totals 15 residues. J lost 3 bases, V lost 10 bases, and 8 bases had no gene match. Per the germline V gene, CDR1 is SEHNR and CDR2 is FQNEAQ (reference sequence). The CDR3 DNA is TGTGCCATCGGACAGGGATCGATCTATAATTCACCCCTCCACCTT. This encodes CAIGQGSIYNSPLHL.

The chain joins TRBV29-1 to TRBJ1-1; tentative D call: TRBD1 (5 bases). There are 14 residues in the CDR3. The V and J ends lost 0 bases and 6 bases respectively, with 14 bases between them. CDR1 SQVTM and CDR2 ANQGSEA come from the germline V gene. CDR3 loop: CSVEEKGLRAEAFF. CDR3 sequence (DNA): TGCAGCGTTGAAGAGAAGGGGCTTAGGGCTGAAGCTTTCTTT.

V usage is TRBV6-9 and J usage is TRBJ2-5; tentatively, D is TRBD2 (5 bases). Deletions cut 2 bases from V and 4 bases from J, with 14 bases between. Germline V lookup: CDR1 MNHGY, CDR2 SVAAGI. The CDR3 sequence is 15 residues long. The CDR3 bases are TGTGCCAGCAGTTATCGGGGTGAACTCGCAGAGACCCAGTACTTC. The encoded protein is CASSYRGELAETQYF.

The chain couples TRBV6-1 to TRBJ1-5, with 9 bases that match TRBD1. V shed 6 bases and J 0 bases; nucleotides not matched to a gene: 3. The CDR3 length is 15 residues. Germline V lookup: CDR1 MNHNS, CDR2 SASEGT. The CDR3 DNA reads TGTGCCAGCAGGAGGGACAGGGATAGCAATCAGCCCCAGCATTTT. Its protein is CASRRDRDSNQPQHF.

This clonotype came up many times. The CDR3: CASSFGEGGNQPQHF. The CDR3 DNA follows: TGTGCCAGCAGTTTTGGCGAGGGTGGCAATCAGCCCCAGCATTTT. The V call is TRBV2, the J call TRBJ1-5, with D unclear. The V end was cut by 5 bases, the J end by 2 bases, with 13 bases between. Germline CDR1 and CDR2: SNHLY and FYNNEI. CDR3 size: 15 residues.

Many counts were recorded for this clonotype. The rearrangement joins TRBV5-1 to TRBJ2-1; D may be TRBD2 (6 bases). The V end was cut by 6 bases, the J end by 8 bases, with 18 bases between. Per germline, CDR1 SGHRS and CDR2 YFSETQ. This CDR3 comprises 14 residues. In DNA form, the CDR3 reads TGCGCCAGCACTCAGAGTTACGGGGGATATGAGCAGTTCTTC. Its translation is CASTQSYGGYEQFF.

In regard to this clonotype: A junction boundary mismatches the germline segment, possibly from a read error. This chain joins TRBV5-6 and TRBJ1-2, with D hard to call. This CDR3 is 15 amino acids long. Germline CDR1 and CDR2: SGHDT and YYEEEE. The CDR3: CASCLVPLPNYGYTF. DNA for the CDR3: TGTGCCAGCTGCTTAGTGCCTTTACCTAACTATGGCTACACCTTC. The full variable domain, completed using reference TRBV5-6 and TRBJ1-2, is DAGVTQSPTHLIKTRGQQVTLRCSPKSGHDTVSWYQQALGQGPQFIFQYYEEEERQRGNFPDRFSGHQFPNYSSELNVNALLLGDSALYLCASCLVPLPNYGYTFGSGTRLTVV.

This clonotype was seen a few times. This rearrangement joins TRBV7-9 to TRBJ2-2; D gene unclear. The CDR3 extends over 15 amino acids. Germline assignment: CDR1 SEHNR and CDR2 FQNEAQ (reference sequence). The V and J ends lost 1 base and 3 bases respectively, with 9 bases between them. The CDR3 spells CASSLGSSYTGELFF. The CDR3 nucleotides read TGTGCCAGCAGCTTAGGGTCTTCCTACACCGGGGAGCTGTTTTTT.

This clonotype came up a few times. J is TRBJ2-7 and V is TRBV20-1; either TRBD1 or TRBD2 may supply D (5 bases each). V lost 5 bases and J 2 bases, leaving 13 bases between the germline ends. This CDR3 is 13 amino acids long. CDR1 DFQATT and CDR2 SNEGSKA come from the germline V gene (reference sequence). The CDR3 DNA reads as TGCAGTGCTTTTAAGAGGGGCACCTACGAGCAGTACTTC. As protein: CSAFKRGTYEQYF.

The table lists this clonotype with many counts. J is TRBJ2-1 and V is TRBV5-1; 9 nucleotides match TRBD2. Germline V gene data show CDR1 as SGHRS and CDR2 as YFSETQ. Trimming at V came to 3 bases and at J to 9 bases, leaving 10 bases not matched to a gene. This CDR3 region has 15 residues. CDR3 sequence: CASSSHLAGAGEQFF. In DNA, the CDR3 is TGCGCCAGCAGCTCCCATTTAGCGGGGGCGGGTGAGCAGTTCTTC.

The chain carries TRBV10-1 and TRBJ2-7; 8 nucleotides line up with TRBD1. The CDR3 is made up of 15 amino acids. Germline CDR1 WNHNN, CDR2 SYGVQD (reference sequence). V dropped 3 bases and J dropped 3; count of bases not matched to a gene: 7. In DNA, the CDR3 is TGCGCCAGCAGTGACTTCGGGACAGGAGACTACGAGCAGTACTTC. It encodes CASSDFGTGDYEQYF.

The sample holds one count of this clonotype. The V gene is TRBV12-5, the J gene TRBJ2-1; 12 nucleotides match TRBD2. Germline V gene sequence: CDR1 LGHNT, CDR2 FRNRAP. The CDR3 runs to 15 residues. After removal of 1 base from V and 7 bases from J, the junction contained 2 bases not matched to a gene. CDR3 bases: TGTGCTAGTGGTTTGGCACTAGCGGGAGGAAATGAGCAGTTCTTC. It translates to CASGLALAGGNEQFF.

The V call is TRBV18, the J call TRBJ2-1, with D maybe TRBD1 (6 bases). The CDR3 consists of 16 residues. Germline loops: CDR1 KGHSH, CDR2 LQKENI. Trimming pared 0 bases from V and 7 bases from J, leaving 16 bases between. CDR3 DNA: TGTGCCAGCTCACCACCGTCCAGGGGCATAGGGAATGAGCAGTTCTTC. Translated: CASSPPSRGIGNEQFF.

The gene calls are TRBV10-3 and TRBJ1-6; TRBD1 agrees at 7 bases. The ends lost 6 bases at V and 7 bases at J; junction bases unmatched: 12. This CDR3 spans 16 amino acids. Germline CDR1 ENHRY, CDR2 SYGVKD. This CDR3 is CAISPISGRGNSPLHF. The CDR3 coding sequence is TGTGCCATCAGCCCCATCTCGGGCAGGGGGAATTCACCCCTCCACTTT.

This clonotype was observed many times. The gene calls are TRBV7-3 and TRBJ1-1; D may be TRBD1 (6 bases). Per germline, CDR1 SGHTA and CDR2 FQGTGA. Trimming shortened V by 1 base and J by 8 bases, and 11 bases separated the two germline ends. The CDR3 consists of 13 residues. CDR3 DNA sequence: TGTGCCAGCAGCTTAAATCCAGGGACAGAAGCTTTCTTT. It yields the protein CASSLNPGTEAFF. Combining the CDR3 with reference TRBV7-3 and TRBJ1-1 gives the whole variable domain GAGVSQTPSNKVTEKGKYVELRCDPISGHTALYWYRQSLGQGPEFLIYFQGTGAADDSGLPNDRFFAVRPEGSVSTLKIQRTERGDSAVYLCASSLNPGTEAFFGQGTRLTVV.

This clonotype was recorded many times. The chain is built from TRBV2 and TRBJ1-2; D is uncertain. The ends were cut back, 9 bases at V and 8 bases at J, with 7 bases in the middle. The CDR3 sequence is 9 residues long. Germline-derived CDR1 and CDR2 are SNHLY and FYNNEI. The CDR3 sequence: CASLRGYTF. The DNA for the CDR3 is TGTGCCAGTCTGCGGGGCTACACCTTC.

This clonotype has at least ten counts. CDR3 in amino acids: CATSRDGGPTNYGYTF. As DNA, the CDR3 is TGTGCCACCAGCAGAGACGGAGGGCCAACGAACTATGGCTACACCTTC. This chain links TRBV15 with TRBJ1-2; D gene ambiguous. The CDR3 runs 16 residues. V was clipped by 0 bases and J by 2 bases, with 13 bases between them. Germline values: CDR1 LNHNV, CDR2 YYDKDF (reference sequence).